These T cell receptor beta chains were read from a single sample in a study of cytomegalovirus exposure and HLA in healthy donors. The repertoire was sequenced with immunoSEQ multiplex PCR; TCRdb's copy has only in-frame clones and lacks some. The sample has 150,000 to 200,000 clones, around 78% seen once. What was sequenced was PBMCs. The source is a middle-aged man in good health and CMV-seronegative. Each CDR3 is given with its conserved first and last residue. The D gene is left open where the match is weak. Expanded clones are given a class, and other clones once, few, many or no size at all.

length	V	J	D	size	DNA	CDR3
14	TRBV28	TRBJ1-4	.	.	TGTGCCAGCAGTTTCTCAGGGAGGGTGGAAAAACTGTTTTTT	CASSFSGRVEKLFF
14	TRBV4-1	TRBJ2-7	TRBD2	.	TGCGCCAGCAGCCCGGGGACTAGCGGCTACGAGCAGTACTTC	CASSPGTSGYEQYF
14	TRBV27	TRBJ2-2	.	few	TGTGCCAGCAGTTTAGACTTTAGAACCGGGGAGCTGTTTTTT	CASSLDFRTGELFF
16	TRBV7-9	TRBJ2-1	.	.	TGTGCCAGCAGCCCTCGACAGCTCAGCTCCTACAATGAGCAGTTCTTC	CASSPRQLSSYNEQFF
14	TRBV11-2	TRBJ2-1	.	.	TGTGCCAGCAGCTGGGGACTGGCCTACAATGAGCAGTTCTTC	CASSWGLAYNEQFF
11	TRBV7-9	TRBJ2-2	.	once	TGTGCCAGCAGCTTCGGCGGGGAGCTGTTTTTT	CASSFGGELFF
15	TRBV10-3	TRBJ2-1	TRBD2	.	TGTGCCATCAGTGATCGACTAGCGGGTGGATTTAAGCAGTTCTTC	CAISDRLAGGFKQFF
16	TRBV7-9	TRBJ2-3	TRBD2	.	TGTGCCAGCAGCTCCCCCCCTAGCGGCCCCACAGATACGCAGTATTTT	CASSSPPSGPTDTQYF
12	TRBV13	TRBJ2-7	TRBD2	once	TGTGCCAGCAGCGTTAGCGGGAACGAGCAGTACTTC	CASSVSGNEQYF
14	TRBV9	TRBJ2-1	TRBD2	.	TGTGCCAGCAGCGCTTCCAGCGGGGTCAATGAGCAGTTCTTC	CASSASSGVNEQFF
16	TRBV9	TRBJ2-1	TRBD2	.	TGTGCCAGCAGCGTAGCTAGCAGCGGGACCTACAATGAGCAGTTCTTC	CASSVASSGTYNEQFF
14	TRBV2	TRBJ1-5	TRBD1	.	TGTGCCAGCCAGGGACAGGGGAGCAATCAGCCCCAGCATTTT	CASQGQGSNQPQHF
14	TRBV6-5	TRBJ1-2	TRBD1	.	TGTGCCAGCAGTTACACCGGGACAGGCTATGGCTACACCTTC	CASSYTGTGYGYTF
17	TRBV6-1	TRBJ2-7	TRBD1	.	TGTGCCAGCAGTGTTTTTGGGAGGACAGGGGGAACCTACGAGCAGTACTTC	CASSVFGRTGGTYEQYF
19	TRBV21-1	TRBJ2-1	.	few	TGTGCCAGCAGCAAACCCCCACAGAGGGTAGCGGGAGGCCTCAGGGAGCAGTTCTTC	CASSKPPQRVAGGLREQFF
15	TRBV6-6	TRBJ1-2	TRBD1	.	TGTGCCAGCAGTTACCCCCGGACAGGGCAGGACGGCTACACCTTC	CASSYPRTGQDGYTF
13	TRBV29-1	TRBJ1-1	TRBD1	.	TGCAGCGTTACAGACAGGGGGGGGACTGAAGCTTTCTTT	CSVTDRGGTEAFF
18	TRBV7-6	TRBJ2-2	.	.	TGTGCCAGCAGCTTTATAAATCTATCGGGAGTTGACACCGGGGAGCTGTTTTTT	CASSFINLSGVDTGELFF
14	TRBV10-3	TRBJ2-6	.	.	TGTGCCATCAGGGACAGCTCTGGGGCCAACGTCCTGACTTTC	CAIRDSSGANVLTF
16	TRBV7-6	TRBJ2-2	.	.	TGTGCCAGCAGCTCCCCCGGGGGTGGTAACACCGGGGAGCTGTTTTTT	CASSSPGGGNTGELFF
14	TRBV2	TRBJ2-2	.	.	TGTGCCAGCAACCCCAGGGGTAACACCGGGGAGCTGTTTTTT	CASNPRGNTGELFF
18	TRBV7-9	TRBJ2-7	TRBD2	.	TGTGCCAGCAGCGCGAGGACTAGCGGGAGGACCGAACCCTACGAGCAGTACTTC	CASSARTSGRTEPYEQYF
14	TRBV11-3	TRBJ1-1	.	few	TGTGCCAGCAGTAGGGGGGGGGCTAGCACTGAAGCTTTCTTT	CASSRGGASTEAFF
14	TRBV2	TRBJ1-5	.	once	TGTGCCAGCAGCCAGGGCAATAGCAATCAGCCCCAGCATTTT	CASSQGNSNQPQHF
14	TRBV14	TRBJ1-1	.	.	TGTGCCAGCAGCCAAACGGGATCGGTCACTGAAGCTTTCTTT	CASSQTGSVTEAFF
14	TRBV5-6	TRBJ2-5	.	.	TGTGCCAGCAGCTTGGTACCGACTCCGGGGACCCAGTACTTC	CASSLVPTPGTQYF
16	TRBV4-1	TRBJ1-6	.	once	TGCGCCAGCAGCCGTAGATCTGGAGTGAGGAATTCACCCCTCCACTTT	CASSRRSGVRNSPLHF
15	TRBV7-2	TRBJ2-1	TRBD1	.	TGTGCCAGCAGCTTAGTACGGACAGGGTACAATGAGCAGTTCTTC	CASSLVRTGYNEQFF
18	TRBV4-2	TRBJ2-6	.	few	TGTGCCAGCAGCCAAGCCCCGGGACTTAGCTCTGGGGCCAACGTCCTGACTTTC	CASSQAPGLSSGANVLTF
14	TRBV7-2	TRBJ1-5	.	few	TGTGCCAGCAGCTTAGGGACAGCTAATCAGCCCCAGCATTTT	CASSLGTANQPQHF
16	TRBV28	TRBJ2-5	.	.	TGTGCCACCACAAAACCCTCTTCCCCAGAAATAGAGACCCAGTACTTC	CATTKPSSPEIETQYF
16	TRBV6-1	TRBJ2-7	.	few	TGTGCCAGCAGTGAGCTTCCGGCCACGGGTCCCTACGAGCAGTACTTC	CASSELPATGPYEQYF
15	TRBV7-3	TRBJ2-3	TRBD2	.	TGTGCCAGCAGCTCCGGACTAGCGAGCACAGATACGCAGTATTTT	CASSSGLASTDTQYF
13	TRBV6-5	TRBJ2-7	.	.	TGTGCCAGCAGCCCTCAGACGGGTGGCGAGCAGTACTTC	CASSPQTGGEQYF
13	TRBV9	TRBJ2-3	.	.	TGTGCCAGCAGCGTGGACTTAGAAGATACGCAGTATTTT	CASSVDLEDTQYF
14	TRBV5-1	TRBJ1-1	.	.	TGCGCCAGCAGCTTGGCCGCTACGAACACTGAAGCTTTCTTT	CASSLAATNTEAFF
11	TRBV20-1	TRBJ2-3	.	.	TGCTCGACAGCCCACACAGATACGCAGTATTTT	CSTAHTDTQYF
12	TRBV27	TRBJ1-1	.	.	TGTGCCAGCAGGGACAGCTACACTGAAGCTTTCTTT	CASRDSYTEAFF